This T cell receptor (beta chain) comes out of a study of Graves' ophthalmopathy and Graves' hyperthyroidism. The authors amplified TCR beta CDR3 regions, and they did so from RNA transcripts for repertoire sequencing. HTBI-primed first-round RT-PCR preceded second-round multiplex PCR. TCRdb re-called the multiplex PCR reads through MiXCR, storing one row per CDR3 protein. The sample yields just over 600,000 distinct CDR3 sequences, about 20% seen once. This clonotype showed up many times. V shed 5 bases, J shed 2 bases, and the junction held 6 bases outside the gene matches. The CDR3 runs to 14 residues. In germline, CDR1 is SGHAT, CDR2 FQNNGV.

Sequenced: peripheral blood. This clonotype originated in a woman aged 18-29 years with stable Graves' hyperthyroidism. Some clones in this sample may be carry-over from other donors' samples. This chain connects TRBV11-2 to TRBJ2-7; 7 nucleotides match TRBD2. In nucleotides, the CDR3 is TGTGCCAGCAGCGTAGGAGGACTAGCCTACGAGCAGTACTTC. Translation gives CASSVGGLAYEQYF.